This T cell receptor beta chain came from a study of regulatory T cells in long-lasting Graves disease. Overall study findings and caveats: Only a small sample size was used, which may have cut accuracy. It was peripheral blood alone, not thyroid tissue, that was studied. Persistent disease favored TRBV28, TRBJ1-2 and TRBJ2-5. In persistent patients, shared public clonotypes (around 2,600) outnumbered those in new patients (roughly 1,000).

Described time point: persistent/refractory GD, antithyroid drugs over 5 years with positive TRAb. The TCR library was prepared using RNA isolated from PBMCs. In regard to this clonotype: The antigen is undetermined.

The CDR3 runs 14 residues. V was cut by 2 bases and J by 6 bases, with 12 bases left in between. In germline, CDR1 is LNHNV, CDR2 YYDKDF (reference sequence). HTBI primers from iRepertoire and Arm-PCR of CDR3 regions yielded the TCR beta libraries. TCRdb processed the multiplex PCR reads anew with MiXCR; each CDR3 protein has one entry. The table has 360,000 or so distinct CDR3 sequences, approximately 25% seen once. The chain combines TRBV15 with TRBJ2-3; D not certain. This sequence was found in a woman aged 40 to 55 with Graves disease. The input for sequencing was peripheral blood mononuclear cells (PBMCs), taken when the disease was refractory, from a patient treated with antithyroid drugs. CDR3 loop: CATSRKPNEDTQYF. The CDR3, as DNA: TGTGCCACCAGCAGAAAGCCAAACGAGGATACGCAGTATTTT.